A selection of T cell receptor beta chains follows, all from one sample in a study of tumour-infiltrating T cells in Burkitt lymphoma. Clones were sequenced by immunoSEQ multiplex PCR, and TCRdb holds only the in-frame ones, with some missing. The repertoire holds fewer than 750 clones, with roughly 92% as singletons. The sequenced sample consisted of tumor tissue. These receptor sequences come from a human donor with Burkitt lymphoma. Each CDR3 is given with its conserved first and last residue. A D gene is named only where the DNA matches it firmly.

-	TRBV7-7	TRBJ2-6	CASSRCVKSQSRANVLTF
TRBD2	TRBV28	TRBJ2-7	CASSETAGGFSYEQYF
-	TRBV29-1	TRBJ1-2	CSVGGLYYGYTF
-	TRBV4-1	TRBJ2-2	CASSQVAQKTGELFF
-	TRBV6-5	TRBJ2-1	CASSYGEGEEQFF
-	TRBV9	TRBJ2-5	CASSDAIQGGQETQYF
-	TRBV7-6	TRBJ2-3	CASSLGGVRTTVTDTQYF
-	TRBV29-1	TRBJ1-4	CSARARSNEKLFF
-	TRBV2	TRBJ1-5	CASTQGGMGNQPQHF
TRBD1	TRBV5-1	TRBJ1-2	CASSLDRGPGGYTF
-	TRBV4-2	TRBJ1-1	CASSRSWDGGTEAFF
TRBD1	TRBV5-5	TRBJ2-7	CASSFRQGWYEQYF
TRBD2	TRBV14	TRBJ2-2	CASSQAGLAGAGELFF
-	TRBV7-8	TRBJ2-5	CASSLAGYLQETQYF
-	TRBV2	TRBJ2-1	CASRKTEVNEQFF
-	TRBV27	TRBJ1-2	CASSSGTVANYGYTF
-	TRBV7-3	TRBJ2-3	CASSLDRADTQYF
-	TRBV20-1	TRBJ2-3	CSATLVQAQYF
-	TRBV4-1	TRBJ2-5	CASSRLPGEIKETQYF
TRBD1	TRBV19	TRBJ1-5	CASRGDRFSNQPQHF
-	TRBV19	TRBJ2-1	CASSIRAKWVQFF
-	TRBV4-2	TRBJ1-2	CASSLESRDYGYTF
-	TRBV18	TRBJ2-5	CASSPVNGDQYF
-	TRBV12-5	TRBJ2-1	CASAPGPYNEQFF
TRBD1	TRBV19	TRBJ1-2	CASRETGGGNYGYTF
TRBD1	TRBV5-1	TRBJ1-1	CASSSGQPDAEAFF
TRBD2	TRBV5-1	TRBJ2-1	CASSTGTAGASYNEQFF
TRBD2	TRBV5-4	TRBJ2-3	CASSSRLAGSTDTQYF
-	TRBV2	TRBJ1-1	CASNMDPSLEAFF
-	TRBV6-5	TRBJ1-1	CASTDRNTEAFF
TRBD2	TRBV6-6	TRBJ2-1	CASSRLARHNEQFF
-	TRBV9	TRBJ1-5	CASTTQDRLSNQPQHF
TRBD1	TRBV4-1	TRBJ1-5	CASSHPGQVNQPQHF
-	TRBV4-2	TRBJ2-1	CASSQVYNEQFF
TRBD1	TRBV7-9	TRBJ1-2	CASSLRQGEDGYTF
-	TRBV4-1	TRBJ2-2	CASSPTGQDTGELFF
TRBD1	TRBV19	TRBJ1-6	CASSANTQGASYNSPLHF
TRBD2	TRBV7-6	TRBJ2-3	CASSPYAGTSGRGDTQYF
-	TRBV9	TRBJ2-7	CASSVLPGVSYEQYF
-	TRBV28	TRBJ2-7	CASSPGVTDEQYF
TRBD2	TRBV27	TRBJ2-7	CASSSRLAGPYEQYF
TRBD2	TRBV9	TRBJ2-3	CASSALAGAQVVYF
-	TRBV29-1	TRBJ2-5	CSVGGQGETQYF
-	TRBV18	TRBJ1-1	CASSPSVNTEAFF
-	TRBV18	TRBJ2-5	CASSPGNQETQYF
-	TRBV2	TRBJ2-6	CASSDEKGIAAGANVLTF
-	TRBV19	TRBJ2-3	CASSIDRPDTQYF
TRBD1	TRBV19	TRBJ1-6	CASSTGQFYEGSPLHF
-	TRBV4-3	TRBJ2-3	CASSQDRWEADTQYF
-	TRBV30	TRBJ2-7	CAWSPLRGRNAHEQYF
TRBD2	TRBV7-3	TRBJ2-5	CASSWTSGAKETQYF
-	TRBV27	TRBJ2-1	CASSFAEMGWNEQFF
-	TRBV4-2	TRBJ1-1	CASSQAGDTEAFF
-	TRBV28	TRBJ1-5	CACRGGNHQPQHF
TRBD2	TRBV15	TRBJ2-3	CATSSLPLAGDTDTQYF